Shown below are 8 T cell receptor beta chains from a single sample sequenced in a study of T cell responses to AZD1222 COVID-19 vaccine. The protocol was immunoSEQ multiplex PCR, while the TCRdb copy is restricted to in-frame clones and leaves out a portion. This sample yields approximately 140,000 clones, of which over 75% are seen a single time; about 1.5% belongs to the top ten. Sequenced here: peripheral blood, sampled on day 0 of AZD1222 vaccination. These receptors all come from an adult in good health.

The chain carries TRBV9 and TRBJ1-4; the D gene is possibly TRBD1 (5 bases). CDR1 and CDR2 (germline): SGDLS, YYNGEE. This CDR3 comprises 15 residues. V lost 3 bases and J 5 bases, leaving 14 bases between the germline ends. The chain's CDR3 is CASSAFGTRNEKLFF. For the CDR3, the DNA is TGTGCCAGCAGCGCTTTCGGGACCAGAAATGAAAAACTGTTTTTT.

Here the CDR3 DNA reads TGTGCCAGCAGCCTGGGACAGGGGAACACTGAAGCTTTCTTT. It is translated as CASSLGQGNTEAFF. The chain employs TRBV11-1 and TRBJ1-1, with 9 bases fitting TRBD1. Germline V gene data show CDR1 as SGHAT and CDR2 as FQDESV (reference sequence). The CDR3 runs to 14 residues. Trimming removed 5 bases from V and 1 base from J; junction bases left unmatched: 2.

For the CDR3, the DNA is TGTGCCAGCTCACCACAAGCCGGTCAGCCCCAGCATTTT. Translation gives CASSPQAGQPQHF. The chain is built from TRBV18 and TRBJ1-5, with D unclear. With 1 base removed from V and 6 bases from J, the gap between germline ends came to 7 bases. Germline CDR1 is KGHSH and CDR2 is LQKENI. There are 13 residues in the CDR3. Looking up the rest from reference TRBV18 and TRBJ1-5 gives the full variable domain: NAGVMQNPRHLVRRRGQEARLRCSPMKGHSHVYWYRQLPEEGLKFMVYLQKENIIDESGMPKERFSAEFPKEGPSILRIQQVVRGDSAAYFCASSPQAGQPQHFGDGTRLSIL.

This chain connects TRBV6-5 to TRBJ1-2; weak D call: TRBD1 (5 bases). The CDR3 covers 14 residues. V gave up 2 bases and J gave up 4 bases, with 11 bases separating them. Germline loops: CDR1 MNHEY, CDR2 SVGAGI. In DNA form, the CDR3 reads TGTGCCAGCAGTTACCAGGGTCTGGCCTATGGCTACACCTTC. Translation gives CASSYQGLAYGYTF.

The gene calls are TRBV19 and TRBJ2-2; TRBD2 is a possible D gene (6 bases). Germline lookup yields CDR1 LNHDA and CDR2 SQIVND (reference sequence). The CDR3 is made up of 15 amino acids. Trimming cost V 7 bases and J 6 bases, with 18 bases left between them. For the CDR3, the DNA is TGTGCCAGTAACGCTCCCGGGGGATCAGCCGGGGAGCTGTTTTTT. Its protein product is CASNAPGGSAGELFF.

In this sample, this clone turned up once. This CDR3 is CASSSGLAGGRGTDTQYF. The CDR3 nucleotides read TGCGCCAGCAGCAGCGGACTAGCGGGGGGGCGAGGCACAGATACGCAGTATTTT. The V and J genes are TRBV5-1 and TRBJ2-3, with 15 bases lining up with TRBD2. The CDR3 has 18 residues. V lost 4 bases, J lost 1 base, and 7 bases stayed unmatched. The germline gives CDR1 SGHRS, CDR2 YFSETQ.

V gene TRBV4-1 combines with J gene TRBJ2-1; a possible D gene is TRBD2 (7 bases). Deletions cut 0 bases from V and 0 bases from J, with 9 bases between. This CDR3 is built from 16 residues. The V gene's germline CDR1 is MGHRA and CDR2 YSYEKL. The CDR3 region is CASSQDGGLSYNEQFF. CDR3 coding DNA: TGCGCCAGCAGCCAAGACGGGGGGCTCTCCTACAATGAGCAGTTCTTC.

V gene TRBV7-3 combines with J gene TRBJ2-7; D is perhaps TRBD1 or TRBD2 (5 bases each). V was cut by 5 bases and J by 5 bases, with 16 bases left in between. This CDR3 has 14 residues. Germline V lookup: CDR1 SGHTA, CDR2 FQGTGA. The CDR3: CASSPGGGHDEQYF. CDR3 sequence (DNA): TGTGCCAGCAGCCCCGGTGGGGGTCACGACGAGCAGTACTTC.